These 8 T cell receptor beta chains were all obtained from the same sample, sequenced in a study of T cells expressing NK-cell markers. TCRdb reprocessed the 5' RACE reads; each CDR3 protein has one entry and no DNA is given. This repertoire includes 350,000 to 450,000 distinct CDR3 sequences. Sequencing was carried out using blood T cells: a sorted CD56 or NKG2C T cell subset, CD4+ or CD8+ T cells, or bulk PBMC T cells (not recorded which). The receptor source for this set is a man aged 18 to 70 in good health.

J is TRBJ2-2 and V is TRBV18; TCRdb's D call of TRBD1 is untestable without DNA. Germline V lookup: CDR1 KGHSH, CDR2 LQKENI. CDR3 length: 16 amino acids. The chain's CDR3 is CASSRKTGSNTGELFF.

This chain's CDR3 is CSASRTDSRQKQFF. The rearrangement uses TRBV20-1 and TRBJ2-1. CDR1 and CDR2 (germline): DFQATT, SNEGSKA (reference sequence). The CDR3 totals 14 residues.

This chain uses TRBV15 with TRBJ1-1. In germline, CDR1 is LNHNV, CDR2 YYDKDF (reference sequence). The CDR3 is 14 residues long. The CDR3 spells CATSRDYGETEAFF.

The V gene is TRBV2, the J gene TRBJ2-2; with no DNA, the TCRdb D assignment of TRBD1 cannot be verified. In germline, CDR1 is SNHLY, CDR2 FYNNEI. CDR3 length: 14 residues. The CDR3 sequence is CASSGQGNTGELFF.

V and J are TRBV3-1 and TRBJ2-1; the D call from TCRdb, TRBD2, cannot be confirmed without DNA. This CDR3 spans 15 amino acids. Germline CDR1 is LGHDT and CDR2 is YNNKEL (reference sequence). The chain's CDR3 is CASSSRDSRMTEQFF.

The gene calls are TRBV6-5 and TRBJ2-3; TCRdb designates TRBD2, a call that cannot be tested without DNA. Germline CDR1 reads MNHEY; CDR2 reads SVGAGI. The CDR3 consists of 16 residues. The CDR3 reads CASSPTAGGPRDTQYF.

This chain joins TRBV9 and TRBJ1-6; TCRdb picks TRBD1, but there is no DNA to check that call. CDR1 is SGDLS and CDR2 is YYNGEE in the germline V gene. The CDR3 has 14 amino acids. CDR3 loop: CASSVGGNARTLHF.

This chain's CDR3 is CSKLAQGKEYF. The chain couples TRBV29-1 to TRBJ2-7; TCRdb gives TRBD1 as the D gene, but with no DNA this cannot be confirmed. Germline V CDR1 and CDR2: SQVTM, ANQGSEA. This CDR3 comprises 11 residues.